This is a list of T cell receptor beta chains from one sample in a study of response to subunit inactivated influenza vaccine. Each CDR3 protein gets one entry after TCRdb re-called the RT-PCR reads with MiXCR. The data show some 500,000 distinct CDR3 sequences, approximately 15% seen once. The specimen comprised CD4+ T cells sorted from PBMCs, sampled 23 to 25 months after vaccination. These TCRs come from a man aged 45 to 70 who received an inactivated influenza vaccine. The CDR3 runs from the conserved cysteine through the conserved F or W. D genes are given only for firm matches. The size field is filled for only some rows; it gives once, few, many or a size class.

v_gene: TRBV20-1; abundance: few; d_gene: TRBD2; j_gene: TRBJ2-2; CDR3nt: TGCAGTGCTCACGGGAAGCGGGGGGTGAACACCGGGGAGCTGTTTTTT; CDR3aa: CSAHGKRGVNTGELFF
v_gene: TRBV5-8; abundance: NA; d_gene: TRBD1; j_gene: TRBJ2-7; CDR3nt: TGTGCCAGCAGCTTGCAGGGGGAAAGGCACGAGCAGTACTTC; CDR3aa: CASSLQGERHEQYF
v_gene: TRBV19; abundance: NA; d_gene: NA; j_gene: TRBJ2-3; CDR3nt: TGTGCCGCCGCACACGGGACTTTAACAGATACGCAGTATTTT; CDR3aa: CAAAHGTLTDTQYF
v_gene: TRBV6-1; abundance: few; d_gene: NA; j_gene: TRBJ2-1; CDR3nt: TGTGCCAGCAGTGCCGGGACAAGACTTTACAATGAGCAGTTCTTC; CDR3aa: CASSAGTRLYNEQFF
v_gene: TRBV10-3; abundance: few; d_gene: NA; j_gene: TRBJ1-5; CDR3nt: TGTGCCATCAGTGAGCTTAATCGAGATGTTTCACCCCAGCATTTT; CDR3aa: CAISELNRDVSPQHF
v_gene: TRBV5-1; abundance: NA; d_gene: TRBD2; j_gene: TRBJ2-7; CDR3nt: TGCGCCAGCAGCCAACTAGCGTCCTCCTACGAGCAGTACTTC; CDR3aa: CASSQLASSYEQYF
v_gene: TRBV4-2; abundance: NA; d_gene: NA; j_gene: TRBJ2-7; CDR3nt: TGTGCCAGCAGCCAAGATCTGTCACAGACCGACGAGCAGTACTTC; CDR3aa: CASSQDLSQTDEQYF
v_gene: TRBV27; abundance: NA; d_gene: NA; j_gene: TRBJ2-1; CDR3nt: TGTGCCAGCAGAAGCGGAGAGGTTTACAATGAGCAGTTCTTC; CDR3aa: CASRSGEVYNEQFF
v_gene: TRBV5-1; abundance: NA; d_gene: TRBD1; j_gene: TRBJ1-1; CDR3nt: TGCGCCAGCAGCATAGCCGGGACAGCATATGAAGCTTTCTTT; CDR3aa: CASSIAGTAYEAFF
v_gene: TRBV20-1; abundance: few; d_gene: NA; j_gene: TRBJ1-5; CDR3nt: TGCAGTGCTAGAGGGGTATTAGGGGATCAGCCCCAGCATTTT; CDR3aa: CSARGVLGDQPQHF
v_gene: TRBV4-2; abundance: many; d_gene: TRBD2; j_gene: TRBJ2-3; CDR3nt: TGTGCCAGCAGCCAAGGAGATAGCGGGGGGGCCCCAGATACGCAGTATTTT; CDR3aa: CASSQGDSGGAPDTQYF
v_gene: TRBV20-1; abundance: few; d_gene: NA; j_gene: TRBJ1-1; CDR3nt: TGCAGTGCTAAAGTTCTCAGGGATCCTGAAGCTTTCTTT; CDR3aa: CSAKVLRDPEAFF
v_gene: TRBV6-1; abundance: few; d_gene: TRBD1; j_gene: TRBJ2-2; CDR3nt: TGTGCCAGCGAACCCGGGACAGGTACTCCAAACACCGGGGAGCTGTTTTTT; CDR3aa: CASEPGTGTPNTGELFF
v_gene: TRBV7-2; abundance: NA; d_gene: NA; j_gene: TRBJ2-5; CDR3nt: TGTGCCAGCAGCACAAAATCGGGGGCAGAAGAGACCCAGTACTTC; CDR3aa: CASSTKSGAEETQYF
v_gene: TRBV2; abundance: many; d_gene: TRBD1; j_gene: TRBJ2-2; CDR3nt: TGTGCCAGCAGGGGACAGGATACCGGGGAGCTGTTTTTT; CDR3aa: CASRGQDTGELFF
v_gene: TRBV5-1; abundance: NA; d_gene: TRBD2; j_gene: TRBJ2-7; CDR3nt: TGCGCCAGCAGCTTCCAGCGGGAGGTGTACGAGCAGTACTTC; CDR3aa: CASSFQREVYEQYF
v_gene: TRBV28; abundance: few; d_gene: NA; j_gene: TRBJ2-7; CDR3nt: TGTGCCAGCAGTTCCTCCAACAACGAGCAGTACTTC; CDR3aa: CASSSSNNEQYF
v_gene: TRBV20-1; abundance: NA; d_gene: NA; j_gene: TRBJ2-3; CDR3nt: TGCAGTGCACAAAGGCAGCCTCCCTACAGCACAGATACGCAGTATTTT; CDR3aa: CSAQRQPPYSTDTQYF
v_gene: TRBV10-1; abundance: few; d_gene: TRBD1; j_gene: TRBJ2-7; CDR3nt: TGCGCCAGCAGCCGGGACAGGGATTTCGAGCAGTACTTC; CDR3aa: CASSRDRDFEQYF
v_gene: TRBV6-2/TRBV6-3; abundance: few; d_gene: NA; j_gene: TRBJ1-1; CDR3nt: TGTGCCAGCAGTTACTCGAGTCGAGCTTTCTTT; CDR3aa: CASSYSSRAFF
v_gene: TRBV29-1; abundance: NA; d_gene: TRBD1; j_gene: TRBJ1-2; CDR3nt: TGCAGCGTCGGAACCGGGACAGGTTATGGCTACACCTTC; CDR3aa: CSVGTGTGYGYTF
v_gene: TRBV5-1; abundance: few; d_gene: TRBD1; j_gene: TRBJ2-7; CDR3nt: TGCGCCAGCAGCTTGGCAACGGGACAGGTGAGCTCCTACGAGCAGTACTTC; CDR3aa: CASSLATGQVSSYEQYF
v_gene: TRBV7-9; abundance: many; d_gene: TRBD1; j_gene: TRBJ2-3; CDR3nt: TGTGCCAGCAGCGTAGGCGACAGGGGTATTGATACGCAGTATTTT; CDR3aa: CASSVGDRGIDTQYF
v_gene: TRBV6-2/TRBV6-3; abundance: few; d_gene: NA; j_gene: TRBJ2-5; CDR3nt: TGTGCCAGCAGTTATCTTCCCCCGGGACGCCGGGGGGAGACCCAGTACTTC; CDR3aa: CASSYLPPGRRGETQYF
v_gene: TRBV6-2/TRBV6-3; abundance: NA; d_gene: NA; j_gene: TRBJ2-5; CDR3nt: TGTGCCAGCAGTTGGTCGGTGGGTGATCAAGAGACCCAGTACTTC; CDR3aa: CASSWSVGDQETQYF
v_gene: TRBV12-3/TRBV12-4; abundance: many; d_gene: TRBD2; j_gene: TRBJ2-1; CDR3nt: TGTGCCAGCAGTGCCCTAGCGGGGGGGTTTGCTAATGAGCAGTTCTTC; CDR3aa: CASSALAGGFANEQFF
v_gene: TRBV4-1; abundance: few; d_gene: TRBD1; j_gene: TRBJ2-3; CDR3nt: TGCGCCAGCAGCCAGCGTACAGGGGCCGCAGATACGCAGTATTTT; CDR3aa: CASSQRTGAADTQYF
v_gene: TRBV20-1; abundance: many; d_gene: TRBD2; j_gene: TRBJ2-1; CDR3nt: TGCAGTACGCTAGCGGGAGGAGGGAATGAGCAGTTCTTC; CDR3aa: CSTLAGGGNEQFF
v_gene: TRBV5-1; abundance: many; d_gene: NA; j_gene: TRBJ2-7; CDR3nt: TGCGCCAGCAGCTTGGTAGGACAGAACTACGAGCAGTACTTC; CDR3aa: CASSLVGQNYEQYF
v_gene: TRBV7-2; abundance: few; d_gene: TRBD1; j_gene: TRBJ1-5; CDR3nt: TGTGCCAGCAGCCCAATGGACAGGGGAGGTATGGCCCAGCATTTT; CDR3aa: CASSPMDRGGMAQHF
v_gene: TRBV15; abundance: NA; d_gene: TRBD2; j_gene: TRBJ2-1; CDR3nt: TGTGCCACCAGCAGAGTCCTCCAGCGGGGGATCAATGAGCAGTTCTTC; CDR3aa: CATSRVLQRGINEQFF
v_gene: TRBV6-5; abundance: few; d_gene: TRBD1; j_gene: TRBJ2-6; CDR3nt: TGTGCCAGCAGTTACTCTTCCAGGGGGCTTGGCGGGGCCAACGTCCTGACTTTC; CDR3aa: CASSYSSRGLGGANVLTF
v_gene: TRBV28; abundance: NA; d_gene: NA; j_gene: TRBJ2-4; CDR3nt: TGTGCCAGCACTACTCGGTGGGGTTCGGTAGACATTCAGTACTTC; CDR3aa: CASTTRWGSVDIQYF
v_gene: TRBV6-5; abundance: NA; d_gene: NA; j_gene: TRBJ2-4; CDR3nt: TGTGCCACTAGTTCGGGCCGACAAGACAGAGCAATTCAGTACTTC; CDR3aa: CATSSGRQDRAIQYF
v_gene: TRBV20-1; abundance: NA; d_gene: TRBD2; j_gene: TRBJ2-1; CDR3nt: TGCAGTGCTAGGTTGACTAGCGGCCTCTACAATGAGCAGTTCTTC; CDR3aa: CSARLTSGLYNEQFF
v_gene: TRBV29-1; abundance: few; d_gene: TRBD2; j_gene: TRBJ2-1; CDR3nt: TGCAGCGTTGAATTCCTAGCGGGAGGGCCGTTTGTGAATGAGCAGTTCTTC; CDR3aa: CSVEFLAGGPFVNEQFF
v_gene: TRBV20-1; abundance: NA; d_gene: TRBD2; j_gene: TRBJ2-5; CDR3nt: TGCAGTGCTAGAGGGGCGGGAGGGGGACAAGAGACCCAGTACTTC; CDR3aa: CSARGAGGGQETQYF
v_gene: TRBV14; abundance: few; d_gene: NA; j_gene: TRBJ2-3; CDR3nt: TGTGCCAGCAGCCAAAACCAGGGGCTCGGCACAGATACGCAGTATTTT; CDR3aa: CASSQNQGLGTDTQYF
v_gene: TRBV5-1; abundance: NA; d_gene: NA; j_gene: TRBJ2-3; CDR3nt: TGCGCCAGCAGCCCTCATCGGGGGGATACGCAGTATTTT; CDR3aa: CASSPHRGDTQYF